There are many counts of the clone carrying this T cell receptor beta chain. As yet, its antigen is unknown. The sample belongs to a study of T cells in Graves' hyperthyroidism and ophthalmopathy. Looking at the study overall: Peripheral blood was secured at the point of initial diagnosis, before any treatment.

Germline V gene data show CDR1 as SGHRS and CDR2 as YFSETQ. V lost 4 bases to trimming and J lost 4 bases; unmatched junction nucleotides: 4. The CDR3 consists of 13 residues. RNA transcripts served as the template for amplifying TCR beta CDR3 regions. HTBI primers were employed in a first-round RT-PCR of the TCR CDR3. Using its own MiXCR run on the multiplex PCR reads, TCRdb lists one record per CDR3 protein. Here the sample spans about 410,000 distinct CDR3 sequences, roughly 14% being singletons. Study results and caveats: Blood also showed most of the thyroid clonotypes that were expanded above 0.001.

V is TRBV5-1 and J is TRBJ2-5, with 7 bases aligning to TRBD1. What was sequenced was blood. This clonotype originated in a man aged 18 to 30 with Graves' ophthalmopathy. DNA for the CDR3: TGCGCCAGCAGCGTCACAGGGGCAGAGACCCAGTACTTC. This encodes CASSVTGAETQYF.